This paragraph covers one TCR beta chain sequence. Its antigen is not known. The data originate from a study of Graves' ophthalmopathy and Graves' hyperthyroidism. CDR3 regions of TCR beta were amplified from RNA transcripts. After a first-round RT-PCR with HTBI primers, a second-round multiplex PCR was run. TCRdb used MiXCR to reprocess the multiplex PCR reads, holding one entry per CDR3 protein. The profile shows fewer than 70,000 distinct CDR3 sequences, approximately 50% of them singletons. V was trimmed by 4 bases and J by 7 bases, leaving 20 bases between them. The germline V gene encodes CDR1 SEHNR and CDR2 FQNEAQ (reference sequence). The CDR3 covers 16 residues. Findings of the study overall: Detection in blood was also observed for most expanded thyroid clonotypes above 0.001 frequency.

The TCR was taken from an adult woman with Graves' ophthalmopathy. The rearrangement joins TRBV7-9 to TRBJ1-5, with D maybe TRBD1 (5 bases). Sequencing was carried out using peripheral blood. The CDR3 loop reads CASSSTNGGGGQPQHF. In DNA, the CDR3 is TGTGCCAGCAGCTCCACAAACGGGGGTGGAGGGCAGCCCCAGCATTTT.